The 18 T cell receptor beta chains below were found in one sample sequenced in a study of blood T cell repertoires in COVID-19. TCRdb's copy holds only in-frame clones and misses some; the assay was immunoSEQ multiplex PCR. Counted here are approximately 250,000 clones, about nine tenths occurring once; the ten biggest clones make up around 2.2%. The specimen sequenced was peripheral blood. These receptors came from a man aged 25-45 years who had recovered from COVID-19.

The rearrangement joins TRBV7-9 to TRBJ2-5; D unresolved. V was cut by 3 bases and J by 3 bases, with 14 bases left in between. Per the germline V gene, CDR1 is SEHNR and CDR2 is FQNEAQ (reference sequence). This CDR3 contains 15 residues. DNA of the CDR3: TGTGCCAGCAGCTTCGGGTGGGTCGGCGAAGAGACCCAGTACTTC. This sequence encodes CASSFGWVGEETQYF.

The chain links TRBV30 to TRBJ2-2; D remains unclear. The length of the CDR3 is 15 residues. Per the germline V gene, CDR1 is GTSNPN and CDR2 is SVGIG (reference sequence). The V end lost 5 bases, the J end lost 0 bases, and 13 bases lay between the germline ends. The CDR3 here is CAWQSGTTNTGELFF. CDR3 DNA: TGTGCCTGGCAATCAGGAACCACGAACACCGGGGAGCTGTTTTTT.

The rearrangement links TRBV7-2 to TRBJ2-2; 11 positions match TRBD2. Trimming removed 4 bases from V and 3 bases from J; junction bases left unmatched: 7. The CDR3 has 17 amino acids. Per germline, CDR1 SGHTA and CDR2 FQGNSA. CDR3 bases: TGTGCCAGCAGCTCTGGTAGCGGGGGGGTTTACACCGGGGAGCTGTTTTTT. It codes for CASSSGSGGVYTGELFF. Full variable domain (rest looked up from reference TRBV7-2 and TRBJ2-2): GAGVSQSPSNKVTEKGKDVELRCDPISGHTALYWYRQSLGQGLEFLIYFQGNSAPDKSGLPSDRFSAERTGGSVSTLTIQRTQQEDSAVYLCASSSGSGGVYTGELFFGEGSRLTVL.

The CDR3 sequence: CASSQEGFSGNTIYF. CDR3 sequence (DNA): TGTGCCAGTAGCCAAGAGGGATTCTCTGGAAACACCATATATTTT. The gene calls are TRBV19 and TRBJ1-3, with no clear D. V dropped 6 bases and J dropped 0 bases, with 12 bases sitting between them. CDR3 length: 15 residues. Germline CDR1 and CDR2: LNHDA and SQIVND (reference sequence).

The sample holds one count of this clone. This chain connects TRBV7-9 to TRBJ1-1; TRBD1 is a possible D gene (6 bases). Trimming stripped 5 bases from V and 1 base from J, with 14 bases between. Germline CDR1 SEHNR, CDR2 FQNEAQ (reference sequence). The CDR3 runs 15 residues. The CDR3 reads CASSIPGVGNTEAFF. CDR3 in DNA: TGTGCCAGCAGCATCCCAGGGGTGGGGAACACTGAAGCTTTCTTT.

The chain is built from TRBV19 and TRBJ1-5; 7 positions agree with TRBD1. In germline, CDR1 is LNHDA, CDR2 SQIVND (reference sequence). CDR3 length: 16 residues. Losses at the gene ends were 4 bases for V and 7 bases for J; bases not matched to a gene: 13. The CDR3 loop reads CASSTPDRQGEQPQHF. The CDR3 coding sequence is TGTGCCAGTAGTACCCCCGACAGGCAGGGGGAACAGCCCCAGCATTTT.

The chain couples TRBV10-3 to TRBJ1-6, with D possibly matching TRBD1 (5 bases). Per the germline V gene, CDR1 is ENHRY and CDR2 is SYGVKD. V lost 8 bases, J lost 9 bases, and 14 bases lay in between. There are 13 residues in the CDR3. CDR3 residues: CAIGGDRGSPLHF. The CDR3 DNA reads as TGTGCCATCGGCGGGGACCGTGGTTCACCCCTCCACTTT.

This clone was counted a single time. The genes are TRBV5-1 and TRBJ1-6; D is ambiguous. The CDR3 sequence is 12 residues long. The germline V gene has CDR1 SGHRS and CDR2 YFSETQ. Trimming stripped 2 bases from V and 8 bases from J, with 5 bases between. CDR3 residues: CASSFGDSPLHF. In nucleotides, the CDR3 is TGCGCCAGCAGCTTCGGGGATTCACCCCTCCACTTT.

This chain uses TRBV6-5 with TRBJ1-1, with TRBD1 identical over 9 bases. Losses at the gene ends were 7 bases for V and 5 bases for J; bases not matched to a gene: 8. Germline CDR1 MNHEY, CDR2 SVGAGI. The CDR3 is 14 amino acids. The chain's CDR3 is CASMATGGWTEAFF. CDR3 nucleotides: TGTGCCAGCATGGCTACAGGGGGCTGGACTGAAGCTTTCTTT.

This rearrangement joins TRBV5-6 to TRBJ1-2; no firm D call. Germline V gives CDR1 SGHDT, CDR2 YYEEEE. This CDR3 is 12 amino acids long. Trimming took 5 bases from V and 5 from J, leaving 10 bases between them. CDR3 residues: CASRRAGYGYTF. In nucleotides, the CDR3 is TGTGCCAGCAGGCGGGCCGGATATGGCTACACCTTC.

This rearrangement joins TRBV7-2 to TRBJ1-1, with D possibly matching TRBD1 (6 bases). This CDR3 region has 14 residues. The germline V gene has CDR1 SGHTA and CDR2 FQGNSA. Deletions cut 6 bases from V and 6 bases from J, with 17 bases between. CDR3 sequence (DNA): TGTGCCAGCAGGGAAGGGGGGGGAATGGCTGAAGCTTTCTTT. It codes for CASREGGGMAEAFF.

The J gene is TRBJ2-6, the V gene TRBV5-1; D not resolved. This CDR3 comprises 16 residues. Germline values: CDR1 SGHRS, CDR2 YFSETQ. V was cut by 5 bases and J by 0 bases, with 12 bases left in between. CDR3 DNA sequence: TGCGCCAGCAGGTCGGTTTGGAGCTCTGGGGCCAACGTCCTGACTTTC. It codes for CASRSVWSSGANVLTF.

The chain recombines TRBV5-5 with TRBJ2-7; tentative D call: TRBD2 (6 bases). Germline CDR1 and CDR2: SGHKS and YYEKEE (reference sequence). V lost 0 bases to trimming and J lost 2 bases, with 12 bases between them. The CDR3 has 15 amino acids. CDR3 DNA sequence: TGTGCCAGCAGCTTGGTTACGGGGGTGACCTACGAGCAGTACTTC. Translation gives CASSLVTGVTYEQYF. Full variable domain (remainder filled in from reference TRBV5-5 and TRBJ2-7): DAGVTQSPTHLIKTRGQQVTLRCSPISGHKSVSWYQQVLGQGPQFIFQYYEKEERGRGNFPDRFSARQFPNYSSELNVNALLLGDSALYLCASSLVTGVTYEQYFGPGTRLTVT.

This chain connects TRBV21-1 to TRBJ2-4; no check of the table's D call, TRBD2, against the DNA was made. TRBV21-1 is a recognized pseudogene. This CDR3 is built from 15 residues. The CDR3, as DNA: TGTGCCAGCAGCAAGTTAAGAGAATCCAAAAACATTCAGTACTTC. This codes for CASSKLRESKNIQYF.

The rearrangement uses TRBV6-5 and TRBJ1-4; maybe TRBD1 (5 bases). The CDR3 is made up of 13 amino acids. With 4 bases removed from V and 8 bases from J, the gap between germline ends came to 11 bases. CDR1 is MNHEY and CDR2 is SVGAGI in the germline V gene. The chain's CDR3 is CASSSGRSEKLFF. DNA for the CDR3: TGTGCCAGCAGTTCAGGGCGGAGCGAAAAACTGTTTTTT.

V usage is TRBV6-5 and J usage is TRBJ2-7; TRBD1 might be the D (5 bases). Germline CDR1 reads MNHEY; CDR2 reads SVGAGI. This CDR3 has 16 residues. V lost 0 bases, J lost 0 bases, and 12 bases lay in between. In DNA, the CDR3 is TGTGCCAGCAGTTACTCAGCAGGGCCTAACTCCTACGAGCAGTACTTC. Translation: CASSYSAGPNSYEQYF.

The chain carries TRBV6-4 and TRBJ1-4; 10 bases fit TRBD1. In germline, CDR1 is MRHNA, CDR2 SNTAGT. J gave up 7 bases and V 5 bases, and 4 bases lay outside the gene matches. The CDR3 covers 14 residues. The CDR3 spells CASSPDRGSEKLFF. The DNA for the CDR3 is TGTGCCAGCAGTCCGGACAGGGGGTCTGAAAAACTGTTTTTT.

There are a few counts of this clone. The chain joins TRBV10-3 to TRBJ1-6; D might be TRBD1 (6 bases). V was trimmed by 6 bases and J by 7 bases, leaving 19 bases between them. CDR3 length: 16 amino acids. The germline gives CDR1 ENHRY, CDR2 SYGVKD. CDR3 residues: CAIRAGGPFQNSPLHF. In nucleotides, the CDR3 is TGTGCCATCAGGGCGGGGGGGCCGTTTCAAAATTCACCCCTCCACTTT.